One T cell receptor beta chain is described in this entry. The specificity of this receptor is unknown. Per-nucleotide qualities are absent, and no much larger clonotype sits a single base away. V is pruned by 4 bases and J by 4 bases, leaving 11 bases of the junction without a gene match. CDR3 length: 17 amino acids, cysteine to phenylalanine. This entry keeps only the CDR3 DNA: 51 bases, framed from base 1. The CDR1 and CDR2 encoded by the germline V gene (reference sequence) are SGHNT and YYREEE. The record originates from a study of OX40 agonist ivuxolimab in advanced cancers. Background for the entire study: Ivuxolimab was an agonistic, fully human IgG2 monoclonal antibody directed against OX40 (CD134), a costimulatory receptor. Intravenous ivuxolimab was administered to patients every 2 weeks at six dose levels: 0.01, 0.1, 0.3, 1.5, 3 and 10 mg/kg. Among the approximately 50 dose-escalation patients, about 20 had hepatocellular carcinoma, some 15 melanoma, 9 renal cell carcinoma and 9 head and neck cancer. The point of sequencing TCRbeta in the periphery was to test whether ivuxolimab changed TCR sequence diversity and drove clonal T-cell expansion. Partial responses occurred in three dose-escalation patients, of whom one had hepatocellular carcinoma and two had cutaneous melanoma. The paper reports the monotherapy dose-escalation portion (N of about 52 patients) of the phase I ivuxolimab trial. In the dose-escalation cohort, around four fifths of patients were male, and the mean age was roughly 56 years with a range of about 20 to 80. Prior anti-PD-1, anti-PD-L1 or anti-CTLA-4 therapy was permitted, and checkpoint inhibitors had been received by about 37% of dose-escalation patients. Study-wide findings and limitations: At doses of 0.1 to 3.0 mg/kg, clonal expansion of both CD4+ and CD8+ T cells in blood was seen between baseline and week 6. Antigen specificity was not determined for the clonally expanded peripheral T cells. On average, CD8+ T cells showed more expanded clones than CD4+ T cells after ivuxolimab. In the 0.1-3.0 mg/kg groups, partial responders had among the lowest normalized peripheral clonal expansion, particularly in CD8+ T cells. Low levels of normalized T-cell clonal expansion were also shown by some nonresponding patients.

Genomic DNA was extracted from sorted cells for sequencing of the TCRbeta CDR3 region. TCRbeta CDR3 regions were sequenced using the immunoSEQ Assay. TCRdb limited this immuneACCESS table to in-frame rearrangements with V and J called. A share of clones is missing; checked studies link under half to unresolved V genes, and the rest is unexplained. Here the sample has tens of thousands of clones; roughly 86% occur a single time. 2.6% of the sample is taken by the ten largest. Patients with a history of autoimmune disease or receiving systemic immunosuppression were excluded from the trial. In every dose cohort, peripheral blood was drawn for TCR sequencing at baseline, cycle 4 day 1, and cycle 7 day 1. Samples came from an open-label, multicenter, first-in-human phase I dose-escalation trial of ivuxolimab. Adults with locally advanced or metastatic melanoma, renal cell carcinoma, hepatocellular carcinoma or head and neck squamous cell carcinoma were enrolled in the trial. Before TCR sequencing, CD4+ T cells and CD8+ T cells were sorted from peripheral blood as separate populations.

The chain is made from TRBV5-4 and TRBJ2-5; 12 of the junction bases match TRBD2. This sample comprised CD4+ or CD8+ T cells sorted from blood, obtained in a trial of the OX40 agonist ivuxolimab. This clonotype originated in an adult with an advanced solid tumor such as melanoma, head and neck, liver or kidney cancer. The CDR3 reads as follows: CASSPGGLAGSRETQYF. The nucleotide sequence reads TGTGCCAGCAGCCCGGGAGGACTAGCGGGGTCTAGAGAGACCCAGTACTTC.